This T cell receptor beta chain was captured in a study of OX40 agonist ivuxolimab in advanced cancers. Study as a whole: Each patient was given ivuxolimab into a vein every 2 weeks, at 0.01 to 10 mg/kg. Melanoma, hepatocellular carcinoma, head and neck or renal cell cancer occurred in dose-escalation patients. Those enrolled were 70% to 85% male, with a mean age of about 66 years and ages from about 20 to 90. Earlier anti-PD-1, anti-PD-L1 or anti-CTLA-4 therapy was permitted; 30% to 45% had received some.

This clone has only a few counts. Sequencing was performed with immunoSEQ multiplex PCR; in TCRdb, only in-frame clones are kept and a portion is missing. The data show about 45,000 clones, 88% seen once. CDR1 is LGHNA and CDR2 is YSLEER in the germline V gene. V lost 0 bases, J lost 6 bases, and 15 bases lay in between. The CDR3 covers 15 residues. The material sequenced was CD4+ or CD8+ T cells sorted from blood, taken in a trial of the OX40 agonist ivuxolimab. The TCR comes from an adult with an advanced solid tumor such as melanoma, head and neck, liver or kidney cancer. V gene TRBV4-3 combines with J gene TRBJ2-7, with D maybe TRBD1 (5 bases). CDR3 protein: CASSQEAGFPLEQYF. The CDR3 coding sequence is TGCGCCAGCAGCCAAGAGGCAGGGTTCCCACTCGAGCAGTACTTC.